Below, 23 T cell receptor beta chains from the same sample are listed, as sequenced in a study of cytomegalovirus exposure and HLA in healthy donors. Primers: 60 Vbeta forward and 13 Jbeta reverse. The method was immunoSEQ multiplex PCR; TCRdb's version includes in-frame clones alone and lacks a portion of them. The repertoire includes around 220,000 clones, roughly 80% of them detected once, and approximately 0.22% sits in the top ten. The sample was PBMCs. The origin of the receptors is a girl aged 2-9 years in good health and CMV-seronegative.

This rearrangement joins TRBV7-3 to TRBJ2-2; TRBD2 might be the D (6 bases). CDR3 length: 16 residues. CDR1 is SGHTA and CDR2 is FQGTGA in the germline V gene. V lost 1 base, J lost 6 bases, and 15 bases lay in between. Here the CDR3 reads CASSLNAAGLAGELFF. CDR3 bases: TGTGCCAGCAGCTTAAACGCGGCGGGGTTGGCCGGGGAGCTGTTTTTT.

CDR3 DNA sequence: TGTGCCAGTAGGAGGACAGGGGGAGAAAAACTGTTTTTT. Amino acids: CASRRTGGEKLFF. The chain combines TRBV19 with TRBJ1-4; 10 bases align to TRBD1. J gave up 8 bases and V 6 bases, and 3 bases lay outside the gene matches. CDR1 and CDR2 from the germline V gene are LNHDA and SQIVND (reference sequence). This CDR3 is 13 amino acids long.

The rearrangement joins TRBV6-1 to TRBJ2-2; 9 bases align to TRBD1. CDR1 is MNHNS and CDR2 is SASEGT in the germline V gene. This CDR3 contains 14 residues. With 7 bases clipped from V and 7 bases from J, the junction kept 7 bases outside the gene matches. This chain's CDR3 is CASNYRGLNGELFF. DNA for the CDR3: TGTGCCAGCAATTACAGGGGGCTTAACGGGGAGCTGTTTTTT.

The chain has TRBV6-6 and TRBJ1-2; 7 nucleotides agree with TRBD1. Unmatched junction bases numbered 4, after V lost 1 base and J lost 2 bases. CDR3 length equals 15 residues. Germline CDR1 reads MNHNY; CDR2 reads SVGAGI (reference sequence). CDR3: CASSYLTGPNYGYTF. CDR3 bases: TGTGCCAGCAGTTACTTGACAGGGCCAAACTATGGCTACACCTTC.

The rearrangement joins TRBV5-6 to TRBJ2-7, with TRBD1 identical over 8 bases. Germline trimming cut 2 bases from V and 3 bases from J; bases unmatched to any gene: 7. Germline V CDR1 and CDR2: SGHDT, YYEEEE. The CDR3 has 15 residues. Here the CDR3 reads CASSFLGDRGYEQYF. Written as DNA, the CDR3 is TGTGCCAGCAGCTTCCTAGGAGACAGGGGCTACGAGCAGTACTTC.

The chain carries TRBV14 and TRBJ2-7, with 7 positions matching TRBD2. The CDR3 is made up of 15 amino acids. Germline trimming cut 0 bases from V and 7 bases from J; bases unmatched to any gene: 9. Germline V CDR1 and CDR2: SGHDN, FVKESK. CDR3 DNA sequence: TGTGCCAGCAGCCAAGATCAAGCGGGGCTAAGGGAGCAGTACTTC. It codes for CASSQDQAGLREQYF.

This clone showed up just a few times. The J gene is TRBJ1-1, the V gene TRBV14; 7 bases align to TRBD1. J gave up 4 bases and V 8 bases, and 4 bases lay outside the gene matches. This CDR3 region has 12 residues. CDR1 and CDR2 (germline): SGHDN, FVKESK. The CDR3 nucleotides are TGTGCCAGCTCATACAGGGGCACTGAAGCTTTCTTT. Amino acid sequence: CASSYRGTEAFF.

The genes are TRBV6-5 and TRBJ2-5; D is possibly TRBD2 (7 bases). Germline-derived CDR1 and CDR2 are MNHEY and SVGAGI. V lost 8 bases, J lost 4 bases, and 20 bases lay in between. The CDR3 totals 15 residues. The CDR3 region is CASGTGIGGRETQYF. The CDR3 DNA is TGTGCCAGCGGGACCGGCATCGGGGGGCGAGAGACCCAGTACTTC.

V is TRBV6-6 and J is TRBJ1-2, with TRBD1 matching 7 bases. Per germline, CDR1 MNHNY and CDR2 SVGAGI (reference sequence). CDR3 length: 12 residues. Trimming removed 8 bases from V and 2 bases from J; junction bases left unmatched: 2. CDR3: CASSDRNYGYTF. The CDR3, as DNA: TGTGCCAGCTCGGACAGGAACTATGGCTACACCTTC.

V and J are TRBV21-1 and TRBJ1-2; no check of the table's D call, TRBD1, against the DNA was made. TRBV21-1 is a pseudogene. The CDR3 is 17 amino acids. CDR3 loop: CASSKVPEPYRGHGYTF. The CDR3 bases are TGTGCCAGCAGCAAAGTTCCTGAACCGTACAGGGGCCATGGCTACACCTTC.

The chain combines TRBV4-1 with TRBJ1-4; 7 bases align to TRBD1. The CDR3 sequence is 16 residues long. Germline V CDR1 and CDR2: MGHRA, YSYEKL. After removal of 1 base from V and 2 bases from J, the junction contained 4 bases not matched to a gene. This CDR3 is CASSQVPTGTNEKLFF. The CDR3 bases are TGCGCCAGCAGCCAAGTACCGACAGGGACTAATGAAAAACTGTTTTTT.

This chain links TRBV15 with TRBJ1-5; D unresolved. Germline assignment: CDR1 LNHNV and CDR2 YYDKDF (reference sequence). Trimming left V 4 bases short and J 4 bases short, with 14 bases between. The CDR3 totals 15 residues. CDR3 protein: CATSTRGDPNQPQHF. The CDR3 DNA follows: TGTGCCACCAGCACACGCGGTGACCCGAATCAGCCCCAGCATTTT. The whole variable domain, remainder taken from reference TRBV15 and TRBJ1-5, is DAMVIQNPRYQVTQFGKPVTLSCSQTLNHNVMYWYQQKSSQAPKLLFHYYDKDFNNEADTPDNFQSRRPNTSFCFLDIRSPGLGDTAMYLCATSTRGDPNQPQHFGDGTRLSIL.

J is TRBJ2-3 and V is TRBV5-4, with 16 nucleotides matching TRBD2. CDR1 is SGHNT and CDR2 is YYREEE in the germline V gene (reference sequence). J was trimmed by 9 bases and V by 5 bases; bases with no gene match: 12. The CDR3 covers 17 residues. CDR3 amino acids: CASRVGTSGRAFDTQYF. As DNA, the CDR3 is TGTGCCAGCAGGGTTGGGACTAGCGGGAGGGCCTTTGACACGCAGTATTTT.

This rearrangement joins TRBV5-1 to TRBJ2-2; D perhaps matches TRBD1 (6 bases). The CDR3 has 13 amino acids. The V gene lost 4 bases and the J gene lost 4 bases, with 8 bases spanning the gap. Germline CDR1 reads SGHRS; CDR2 reads YFSETQ. The CDR3 DNA follows: TGCGCCAGCAGCAGGGGGAGCACCGGGGAGCTGTTTTTT. Translated: CASSRGSTGELFF.

The chain uses TRBV7-6 and TRBJ2-3, with D uncertain. In germline, CDR1 is SGHVS, CDR2 FNYEAQ. This CDR3 is 14 amino acids long. With 3 bases removed from V and 6 bases from J, the gap between germline ends came to 13 bases. The CDR3, as DNA: TGTGCCAGCAGCTTCGGCCGAGGAATCGATACGCAGTATTTT. Translated: CASSFGRGIDTQYF.

The chain uses TRBV29-1 and TRBJ1-1; 10 nucleotides match TRBD1. J gave up 3 bases and V 5 bases, and 6 bases lay outside the gene matches. CDR3 size: 14 residues. The germline V gene encodes CDR1 SQVTM and CDR2 ANQGSEA. For the CDR3, the DNA is TGCAGCGTTAAGACAGGGGGCGATTACACTGAAGCTTTCTTT. Its protein is CSVKTGGDYTEAFF.

The chain is built from TRBV6-1 and TRBJ1-5, with a possible D match to TRBD1 (6 bases). The germline V gene has CDR1 MNHNS and CDR2 SASEGT. V was shortened by 6 bases and J by 8 bases, with 17 bases between the two germline ends. The CDR3 length is 14 residues. The CDR3 DNA reads TGTGCCAGCAGCCGAGGGGGACGACAGGAGCCCCAGCATTTT. This encodes CASSRGGRQEPQHF.

This chain joins TRBV7-3 and TRBJ1-6; 10 bases are a match to TRBD1. CDR1 is SGHTA, CDR2 FQGTGA, per germline. The junction had 5 bases not matched to a gene; V was cut back by 6 bases and J by 9 bases. This CDR3 is built from 14 residues. CDR3 residues: CASSQRDRGSPLHF. The CDR3 DNA reads as TGTGCCAGCAGTCAACGGGACAGGGGTTCACCCCTCCACTTT. Filled out from reference TRBV7-3 and TRBJ1-6, the complete variable domain reads GAGVSQTPSNKVTEKGKYVELRCDPISGHTALYWYRQSLGQGPEFLIYFQGTGAADDSGLPNDRFFAVRPEGSVSTLKIQRTERGDSAVYLCASSQRDRGSPLHFGNGTRLTVT.

CDR3 bases: TGTGCCAGCTCACCCGGGAACACTGAAGCTTTCTTT. Translating it yields CASSPGNTEAFF. The rearrangement uses TRBV18 and TRBJ1-1; D is undetermined. Germline CDR1 KGHSH, CDR2 LQKENI. V was clipped by 3 bases and J by 1 base, with 3 bases between them. The CDR3 extends over 12 amino acids.

This clone was found once. This chain connects TRBV19 to TRBJ2-1; D is possibly TRBD2 (5 bases). This CDR3 region has 16 residues. The germline CDR1 and CDR2 sequences are LNHDA and SQIVND (reference sequence). Trimming took off 1 base at V and 5 bases at J, with 15 bases between the two ends. The CDR3 DNA sequence: TGTGCCAGTAGTATAGTGTACGGGGTCGGAGACAATGAGCAGTTCTTC. Amino acid sequence: CASSIVYGVGDNEQFF.

V usage is TRBV28 and J usage is TRBJ2-7; D is possibly TRBD2 (6 bases). Trimming took off 5 bases at V and 2 bases at J, with 13 bases between the two ends. Germline-derived CDR1 and CDR2 are MDHEN and SYDVKM. The CDR3 extends over 14 amino acids. CDR3 loop: CASSVAARAYEQYF. In DNA form, the CDR3 reads TGTGCCAGCAGTGTAGCGGCCAGGGCCTACGAGCAGTACTTC.

The chain has TRBV6-1 and TRBJ1-5, with D hard to call. The CDR3 length is 14 residues. V dropped 2 bases and J dropped 1 base, with 6 bases sitting between them. The germline gives CDR1 MNHNS, CDR2 SASEGT. The DNA of the CDR3 is TGTGCCAGCAGTGAAATTCTCAGCAATCAGCCCCAGCATTTT. Protein sequence: CASSEILSNQPQHF.

This chain's CDR3 is CASSSPSGQGVPGYTF. The CDR3 DNA reads TGTGCCAGCAGCTCCCCCTCCGGACAGGGGGTCCCGGGCTACACCTTC. This chain joins TRBV5-4 and TRBJ1-2; 10 nucleotides align to TRBD1. CDR1 is SGHNT, CDR2 YYREEE, per germline (reference sequence). This CDR3 is 16 amino acids long. The trim removed 3 bases at V and 8 bases at J, leaving 13 bases unmatched.